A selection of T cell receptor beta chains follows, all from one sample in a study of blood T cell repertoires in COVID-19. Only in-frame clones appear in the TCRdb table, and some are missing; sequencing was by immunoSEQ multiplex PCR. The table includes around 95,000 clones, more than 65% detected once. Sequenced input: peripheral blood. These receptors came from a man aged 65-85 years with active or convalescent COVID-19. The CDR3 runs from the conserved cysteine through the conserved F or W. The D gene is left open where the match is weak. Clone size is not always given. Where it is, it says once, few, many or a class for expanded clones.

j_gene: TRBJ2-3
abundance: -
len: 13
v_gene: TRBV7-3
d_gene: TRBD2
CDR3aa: CASSLIAGDTQYF
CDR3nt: TGTGCCAGCAGCTTAATAGCGGGAGATACGCAGTATTTT

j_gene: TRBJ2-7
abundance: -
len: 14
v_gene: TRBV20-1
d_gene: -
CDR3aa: CSASPGSTHYEQYF
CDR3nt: TGCAGTGCTAGTCCCGGGAGCACTCACTACGAGCAGTACTTC

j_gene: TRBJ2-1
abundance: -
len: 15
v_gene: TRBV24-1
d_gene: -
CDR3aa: CATEGKRSSYNEQFF
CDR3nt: TGTGCCACCGAAGGAAAGCGGAGCTCCTACAATGAGCAGTTCTTC

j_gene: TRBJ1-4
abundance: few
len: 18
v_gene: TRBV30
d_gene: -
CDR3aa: CAWSVGRGVFATNEKLFF
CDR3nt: TGTGCCTGGAGTGTAGGCAGGGGTGTATTCGCAACTAATGAAAAACTGTTTTTT

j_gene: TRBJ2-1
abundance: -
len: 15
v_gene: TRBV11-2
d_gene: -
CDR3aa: CASRSRARSYNEQFF
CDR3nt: TGTGCCAGCAGATCGCGGGCGAGGTCCTACAATGAGCAGTTCTTC

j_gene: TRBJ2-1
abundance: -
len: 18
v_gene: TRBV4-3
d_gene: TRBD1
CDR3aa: CASSQDTPATTGINEQFF
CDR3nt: TGCGCCAGCAGCCAAGATACGCCCGCTACGACAGGGATTAATGAGCAGTTCTTC

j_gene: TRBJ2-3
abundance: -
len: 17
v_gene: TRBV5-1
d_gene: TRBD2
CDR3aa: CASSLESSGGSTDTQYF
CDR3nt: TGCGCCAGCAGCTTGGAATCCAGCGGGGGGAGCACAGATACGCAGTATTTT

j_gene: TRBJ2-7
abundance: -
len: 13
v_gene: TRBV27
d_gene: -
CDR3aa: CASSSRDMREQYF
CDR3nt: TGTGCCAGCAGTAGCCGGGACATGAGGGAGCAGTACTTC

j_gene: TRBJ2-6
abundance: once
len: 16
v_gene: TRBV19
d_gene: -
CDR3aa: CASSIGTDSGANVLTF
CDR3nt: TGTGCCAGTAGTATAGGGACAGACTCTGGGGCCAACGTCCTGACTTTC

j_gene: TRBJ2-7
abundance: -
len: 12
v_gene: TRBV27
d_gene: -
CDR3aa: CASIDRFHEQYF
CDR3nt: TGTGCCAGCATCGACAGGTTCCACGAGCAGTACTTC

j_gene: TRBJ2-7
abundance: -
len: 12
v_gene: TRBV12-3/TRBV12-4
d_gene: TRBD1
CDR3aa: CASSFTGDGQYF
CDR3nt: TGTGCCAGCAGTTTTACAGGGGATGGGCAGTACTTC

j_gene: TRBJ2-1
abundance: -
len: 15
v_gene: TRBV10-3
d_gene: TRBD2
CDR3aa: CAIRILAGPYNEQFF
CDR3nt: TGTGCCATCAGGATCCTAGCGGGACCCTACAATGAGCAGTTCTTC

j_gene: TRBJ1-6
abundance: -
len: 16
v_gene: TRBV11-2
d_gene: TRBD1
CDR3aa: CASSFDRGFYNSPLHF
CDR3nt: TGTGCCAGCAGCTTTGACAGGGGTTTTTATAATTCACCCCTCCACTTT

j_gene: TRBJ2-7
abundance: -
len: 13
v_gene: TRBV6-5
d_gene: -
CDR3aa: CASSYGLSDEQYF
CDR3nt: TGTGCCAGCAGTTACGGGCTGTCCGACGAGCAGTACTTC

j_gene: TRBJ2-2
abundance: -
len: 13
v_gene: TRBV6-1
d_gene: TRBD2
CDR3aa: CASSEGTSGELFF
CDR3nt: TGTGCCAGCAGTGAAGGGACTAGCGGGGAGCTGTTTTTT

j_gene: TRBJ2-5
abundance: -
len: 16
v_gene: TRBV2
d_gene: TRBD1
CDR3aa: CASSRRTGPDQETQYF
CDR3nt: TGTGCCAGCAGTAGACGGACAGGGCCCGATCAAGAGACCCAGTACTTC